The source of this TCR beta chain is a study of T cell repertoires in cytomegalovirus infection. Across the study: Public TCR beta signatures marked donors with CMV infection and the matching HLA. General study results and limits: HLA-C-restricted TCR beta clonotypes specific for CMV led the ex vivo response.

This clonotype was seen only a few times. As yet, its antigen is unknown. CDR3 length: 13 residues. V was trimmed by 6 bases and J by 2 bases, leaving 11 bases between them. From germline, CDR1 is LNHDA and CDR2 SQIVND (reference sequence). TCRdb reprocessed the reads with MiXCR, giving one entry per CDR3 protein. The table lists around 500,000 distinct CDR3 sequences, approximately 40% of them singletons. This clonotype originated in a human donor in good health (CMV status not recorded). Some clones in this sample may be carry-over from other donors' samples. This specimen consisted of cultured PBMCs, obtained from culture after CMV antigen stimulation. This rearrangement joins TRBV19 to TRBJ2-7, with D tentatively TRBD1 (6 bases). This CDR3 reads CASRNRTAYEQYF. DNA of the CDR3: TGTGCCAGTAGAAACAGGACAGCCTACGAGCAGTACTTC.